This T cell receptor (beta chain) was identified in a study of blood T cell repertoires in COVID-19. For the study at large: From the United States, Italy and Spain came samples of acute and convalescent COVID-19. The analysed material was cDNA or gDNA that came from T cells, B-cell-depleted T cells, or PBMCs.

Authors' processing steps: Amplification with reference gene primers provided the estimates of nucleated cell counts. This table comes from immunoSEQ multiplex PCR, and its TCRdb copy is limited to in-frame clones, with some not included. V and J calls plus clone size are reproduced from that table; the DNA served to infer D and trimming. The sample consists of around 200,000 clones, about 90% of them appearing once. This clonotype was sampled from a man aged 40-50 years with active or convalescent COVID-19. Sequencing was carried out using peripheral blood.

CDR3 coding DNA: TGTGCCAGCAGCTTACCACAGGAGTTTAGCAATCAGCCCCAGCATTTT. Amino acids: CASSLPQEFSNQPQHF. The chain is built from TRBV11-2 and TRBJ1-5; tentative D call: TRBD1 (5 bases). V shed 2 bases and J shed 0 bases, with 11 bases lying between them. Germline V lookup: CDR1 SGHAT, CDR2 FQNNGV. The CDR3 spans 16 residues.